This T cell receptor (beta chain) was sequenced in a study of OX40 agonist ivuxolimab in advanced cancers. Study as a whole: Prior therapy, whether anti-PD-1, anti-PD-L1 or anti-CTLA-4, was allowed, and approximately 37% had some.

Trimming took off 3 bases at V and 8 bases at J, with 8 bases between the two ends. Germline CDR1 reads MDHEN; CDR2 reads SYDVKM. CDR3 length: 12 amino acids. Clones were sequenced by immunoSEQ multiplex PCR, and TCRdb holds only the in-frame ones, with some missing. The sample shows approximately 43,000 clones, around 87% of them seen only once. This TCR came from an adult with an advanced solid tumor such as melanoma, head and neck, liver or kidney cancer. Sample: CD4+ or CD8+ T cells sorted from blood, taken in a trial of the OX40 agonist ivuxolimab. The chain joins TRBV28 to TRBJ2-1, with D hard to call. The CDR3 coding sequence is TGTGCCAGCAGTTTGACTCAGTATGAGCAGTTCTTC. Translation: CASSLTQYEQFF.